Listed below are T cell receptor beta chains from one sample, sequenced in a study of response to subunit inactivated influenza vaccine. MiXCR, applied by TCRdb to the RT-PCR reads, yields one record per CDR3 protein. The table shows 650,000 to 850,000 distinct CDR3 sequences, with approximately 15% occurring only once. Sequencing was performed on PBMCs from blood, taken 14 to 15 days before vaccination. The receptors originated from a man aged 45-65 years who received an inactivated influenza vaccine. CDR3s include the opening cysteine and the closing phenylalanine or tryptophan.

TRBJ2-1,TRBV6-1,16,CASSDPGTSGTSEQFF
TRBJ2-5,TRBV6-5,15,CASSYLGVEWETQYF
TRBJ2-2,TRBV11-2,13,CASRNVAGKELFF
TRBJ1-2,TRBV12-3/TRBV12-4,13,CASSRDRYYGYTF
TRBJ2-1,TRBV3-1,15,CASSPRDYSYNEQFF
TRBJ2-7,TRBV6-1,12,CASSTTWHEQYF
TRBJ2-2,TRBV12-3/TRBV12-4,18,CASSTLAGVLGNTGELFF
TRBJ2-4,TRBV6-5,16,CASSYHRELAKNIQYF
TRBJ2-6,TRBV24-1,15,CATSDPGTGANVLTF
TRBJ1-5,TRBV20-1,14,CSARQGPINQPQHF
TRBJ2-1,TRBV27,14,CASSLGLNYNEQFF
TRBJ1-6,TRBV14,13,CASSLNGDSPLHF
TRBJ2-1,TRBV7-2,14,CASSLAGPHNEQFF
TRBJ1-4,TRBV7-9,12,CASSFHGEKLFF
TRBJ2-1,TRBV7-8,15,CASSLVSGGTNEQFF
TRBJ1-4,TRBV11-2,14,CASSPSRDRGKLFF
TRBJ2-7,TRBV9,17,CASSVGLAGAFTYEQYF
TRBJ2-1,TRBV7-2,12,CASSWGRDEQFF
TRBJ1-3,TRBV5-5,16,CASSPGTLSSGNTIYF
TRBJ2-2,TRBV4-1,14,CASSQDREAGELFF
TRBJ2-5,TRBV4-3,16,CASSQDLVQSGETQYF
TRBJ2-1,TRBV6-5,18,CASSYSPAQVPGTNEQFF
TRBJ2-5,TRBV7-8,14,CASSSDSPKETQYF
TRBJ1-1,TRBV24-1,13,CASQEALNTEAFF
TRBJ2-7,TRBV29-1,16,CSVEVAMTSGSYEQYF
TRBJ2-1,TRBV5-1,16,CASSLFKGQGPDEQFF
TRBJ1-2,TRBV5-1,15,CASSPLGRTNYGYTF
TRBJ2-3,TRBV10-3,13,CANRDSPGDTQYF
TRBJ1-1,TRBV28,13,CAISQDRDTEAFF
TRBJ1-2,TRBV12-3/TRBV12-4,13,CASSLYGDYGYTF
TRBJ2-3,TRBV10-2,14,CASIQGWDTDTQYF
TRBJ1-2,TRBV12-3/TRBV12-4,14,CASSPTGTISGYTF
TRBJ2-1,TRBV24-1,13,CATSDYSYNEQFF
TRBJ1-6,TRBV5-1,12,CASSQGGSALHF
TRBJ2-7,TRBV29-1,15,CSVTPGGPGNYEQYF
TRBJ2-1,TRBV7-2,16,CASSLGWDGGDNEQFF
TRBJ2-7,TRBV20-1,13,CSAIETGGYEQYF
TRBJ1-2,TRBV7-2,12,CASSPDRYGYTF
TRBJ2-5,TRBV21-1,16,CASSKARQGGVETQYF
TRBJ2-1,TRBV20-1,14,CSAYMGGVYNEQFF
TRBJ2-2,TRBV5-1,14,CASSLRTSTGELFF
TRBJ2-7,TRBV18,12,CASSPYREEQYF
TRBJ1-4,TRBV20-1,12,CSALVGDGKLFF
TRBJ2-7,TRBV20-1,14,CSASIGGRPYEQYF
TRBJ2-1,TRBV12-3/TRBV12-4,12,CASSLAHGEQFF
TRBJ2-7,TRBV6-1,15,CASSRDRRPSYEQYF
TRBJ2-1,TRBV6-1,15,CASRNPGQGLNEQFF
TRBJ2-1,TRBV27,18,CASSLEGWYGDIPNEQFF
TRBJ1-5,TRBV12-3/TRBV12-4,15,CASSWGQGATQPQHF
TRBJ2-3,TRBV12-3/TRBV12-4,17,CASSFGVDPAVTDTQYF
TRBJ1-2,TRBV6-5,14,CASSYKLRGYGYTF
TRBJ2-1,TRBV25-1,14,CASSEGAAYNEQFF
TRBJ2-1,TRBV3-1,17,CASSQVFGAGRYNEQFF
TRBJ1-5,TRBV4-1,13,CASSPRVSQPQHF
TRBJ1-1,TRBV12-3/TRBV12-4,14,CASSFEGSNTEAFF
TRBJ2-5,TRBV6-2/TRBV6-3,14,CASSYRQTPETQYF
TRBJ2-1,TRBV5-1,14,CASSSDSRSHEQFF
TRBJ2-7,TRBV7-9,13,CASSHRTGVEQYF
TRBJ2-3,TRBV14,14,CASSRGQRTDTQYF
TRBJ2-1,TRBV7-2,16,CASSLKFGTWVNEQFF